The 30 T cell receptor beta chains given below trace back to one sample, sequenced in a study of T cells in narcolepsy. Sequencing used immunoSEQ multiplex PCR; TCRdb keeps in-frame clones, though not all of them. The sample lists 25,000 or so clones, approximately 80% occurring once. Sequences were obtained from CD45RA- memory CD4+ T cells from PBMCs. These receptors were collected from a human donor with narcolepsy.

This chain uses TRBV12-5 with TRBJ2-7, with 9 bases that match TRBD1. The CDR3 length is 17 residues. Germline CDR1 is LGHNT and CDR2 is FRNRAP. V was pared by 1 base and J by 1 base, with 8 bases of the junction left unmatched. CDR3 DNA sequence: TGTGCTAGTGGTTTGGCCGGAGGGGGACAGGGATCCTACGAGCAGTACTTC. Its translation is CASGLAGGGQGSYEQYF.

V usage is TRBV9 and J usage is TRBJ2-3, with no clear D. CDR1 is SGDLS and CDR2 is YYNGEE in the germline V gene. The CDR3 sequence is 13 residues long. The ends were cut back, 7 bases at V and 0 bases at J, with 9 bases in the middle. CDR3 DNA: TGTGCCAGCGGCCCCTTTAGCACAGATACGCAGTATTTT. Protein sequence: CASGPFSTDTQYF. Complete variable domain (other parts from reference TRBV9 and TRBJ2-3): DSGVTQTPKHLITATGQRVTLRCSPRSGDLSVYWYQQSLDQGLQFLIQYYNGEERAKGNILERFSAQQFPDLHSELNLSSLELGDSALYFCASGPFSTDTQYFGPGTRLTVL.

This chain links TRBV5-1 with TRBJ2-1, with 10 bases aligning to TRBD1. CDR3 length: 14 residues. Germline V gene lookup returns CDR1 SGHRS and CDR2 YFSETQ. J gave up 5 bases and V 3 bases, and 2 bases lay outside the gene matches. The CDR3 sequence is CASSSGTGDNEQFF. CDR3 coding DNA: TGCGCCAGCAGCTCCGGGACAGGGGACAATGAGCAGTTCTTC.

The chain uses TRBV19 and TRBJ2-3; D remains ambiguous. The CDR3 sequence is 14 residues long. V dropped 3 bases and J dropped 1 base, with 8 bases sitting between them. Germline assignment: CDR1 LNHDA and CDR2 SQIVND (reference sequence). CDR3 in amino acids: CASSIGLGTDTQYF. The DNA for the CDR3 is TGTGCCAGTAGTATCGGCCTGGGCACAGATACGCAGTATTTT.

The chain links TRBV14 to TRBJ2-5; the D is unclear. This CDR3 spans 14 amino acids. The germline CDR1 and CDR2 sequences are SGHDN and FVKESK. V was trimmed by 4 bases and J by 5 bases, leaving 14 bases between them. The CDR3 DNA reads as TGTGCCAGCAGCCTCCATCGTAACAAGGAGACCCAGTACTTC. This sequence encodes CASSLHRNKETQYF.

CDR3 loop: CASSYSGKTSTDTQYF. CDR3 in DNA: TGTGCCAGCAGTTACTCGGGAAAGACTAGCACAGATACGCAGTATTTT. The chain carries TRBV6-5 and TRBJ2-3; D gene ambiguous. This CDR3 spans 16 amino acids. Looked up from germline, CDR1 is MNHEY and CDR2 is SVGAGI. Trimming took 0 bases from V and 0 from J, leaving 10 bases between them.

V and J are TRBV11-3 and TRBJ1-1; D unclear. The CDR3 length is 13 residues. V lost 5 bases to trimming and J lost 5 bases, with 12 bases between them. In germline, CDR1 is SGHNT, CDR2 YENEEA. The CDR3: CASSHTLGTEAFF. The CDR3 DNA is TGTGCCAGCAGCCATACACTCGGGACTGAAGCTTTCTTT.

V usage is TRBV11-3 and J usage is TRBJ1-1, with unresolved D. Between the trimmed V and J ends, which lost 6 bases and 0 bases, there was a span of 14 bases. The CDR3 spans 15 residues. Germline loops: CDR1 SGHNT, CDR2 YENEEA. CDR3 nucleotides: TGTGCCAGCAGGCTTACTGTAGGAGTGAACACTGAAGCTTTCTTT. This gives the protein CASRLTVGVNTEAFF.

The chain uses TRBV30 and TRBJ1-1; a possible D gene is TRBD1 (5 bases). This CDR3 is 11 amino acids long. Deletions cut 0 bases from V and 6 bases from J, with 5 bases between. The V gene's germline CDR1 is GTSNPN and CDR2 SVGIG (reference sequence). DNA of the CDR3: TGTGCCTGGAGTGTGACAGCTGAAGCTTTCTTT. It specifies CAWSVTAEAFF.

V and J are TRBV7-9 and TRBJ2-3, with 8 bases aligning to TRBD2. Germline values: CDR1 SEHNR, CDR2 FQNEAQ (reference sequence). After removal of 0 bases from V and 3 bases from J, the junction contained 5 bases not matched to a gene. The CDR3 contains 16 residues. The CDR3 coding sequence is TGTGCCAGCAGCTTAGCGTTGCGGGGGGAAACAGATACGCAGTATTTT. This codes for CASSLALRGETDTQYF.

A few counts support this clone. The gene calls are TRBV5-1 and TRBJ1-1, with D possibly being TRBD1 (6 bases). CDR1 and CDR2 from the germline V gene are SGHRS and YFSETQ. Trimming left V 0 bases short and J 5 bases short, with 14 bases between. The CDR3 contains 15 residues. DNA of the CDR3: TGCGCCAGCAGCTTGGCACACAGGGTAGAGACTGAAGCTTTCTTT. It is translated as CASSLAHRVETEAFF.

V usage is TRBV7-8 and J usage is TRBJ1-1; 7 bases are a match to TRBD1. In germline, CDR1 is SGHVS, CDR2 FQNEAQ. The J segment lost 4 bases and the V segment lost 3 bases, leaving 5 bases of the junction unmatched. This CDR3 spans 14 amino acids. The CDR3 spells CASSFSSGGTEAFF. CDR3 in DNA: TGTGCCAGCAGCTTTTCCTCAGGGGGCACTGAAGCTTTCTTT.

The rearrangement uses TRBV5-1 and TRBJ1-4; no clear D gene. This CDR3 spans 14 amino acids. Between the trimmed V and J ends, which lost 3 bases and 3 bases, there was a span of 9 bases. Germline V gene lookup returns CDR1 SGHRS and CDR2 YFSETQ. The CDR3: CASSSGGSNEKLFF. The CDR3 DNA follows: TGCGCCAGCAGCTCTGGAGGGTCTAATGAAAAACTGTTTTTT.

This clone was seen a few times. This sequence joins TRBV2 and TRBJ2-7; D call uncertain. This CDR3 comprises 12 residues. The germline V and J ends were trimmed by 7 bases and 3 bases, with 10 bases remaining between them. The germline V gene encodes CDR1 SNHLY and CDR2 FYNNEI. The CDR3 sequence is CASNSRSYEQYF. For the CDR3, the DNA is TGTGCCAGCAACTCTCGAAGCTACGAGCAGTACTTC. The full variable domain, completed using reference TRBV2 and TRBJ2-7, is EPEVTQTPSHQVTQMGQEVILRCVPISNHLYFYWYRQILGQKVEFLVSFYNNEISEKSEIFDDQFSVERPDGSNFTLKIRSTKLEDSAMYFCASNSRSYEQYFGPGTRLTVT.

This clone was detected only a few times. The V gene is TRBV7-9, the J gene TRBJ1-1, with unresolved D. CDR1 and CDR2 (germline): SEHNR, FQNEAQ (reference sequence). Deletions cut 1 base from V and 7 bases from J, with 10 bases between. The CDR3 is 13 residues long. The CDR3 nucleotides are TGTGCCAGCAGCTTAGGGACTACGGTTGAAGCTTTCTTT. Amino acid sequence: CASSLGTTVEAFF. The complete variable domain, with remaining parts taken from reference TRBV7-9 and TRBJ1-1, reads DTGVSQNPRHKITKRGQNVTFRCDPISEHNRLYWYRQTLGQGPEFLTYFQNEAQLEKSRLLSDRFSAERPKGSFSTLEIQRTEQGDSAMYLCASSLGTTVEAFFGQGTRLTVV.

This clone is a singleton in its sample. The CDR3 bases are TGTGCCTGGAGTGCAGGGACACTCTCCGGCTACACCTTC. This translates into CAWSAGTLSGYTF. The J gene is TRBJ1-2, the V gene TRBV30; D might be TRBD1 (6 bases). Germline V gene lookup returns CDR1 GTSNPN and CDR2 SVGIG (reference sequence). The CDR3 runs 13 residues. The germline V and J ends were trimmed by 1 base and 8 bases, with 14 bases remaining between them.

This chain links TRBV25-1 with TRBJ1-2; the match to TRBD1 covers 9 bases. The CDR3 is 15 amino acids. Germline CDR1 and CDR2: MGHDK and SYGVNS. V lost 2 bases and J lost 8; bases outside the gene matches: 9. The CDR3: CASSENRGRRGGYTF. CDR3 DNA: TGTGCCAGCAGTGAAAACAGGGGGCGCCGAGGAGGCTACACCTTC.

This clone was observed once. In nucleotides, the CDR3 is TGTGCCAGCTCACCACATCAGGGGGCGGATGAAAAACTGTTTTTT. Translation gives CASSPHQGADEKLFF. The rearrangement uses TRBV18 and TRBJ1-4, with TRBD1 matching over 8 bases. CDR1 and CDR2 (germline): KGHSH, LQKENI. V dropped 1 base and J dropped 6; count of bases not matched to a gene: 4. This CDR3 contains 15 residues.

The genes are TRBV4-2 and TRBJ1-1; 8 nucleotides match TRBD1. The CDR3 is 16 amino acids. Germline CDR1 LGHNA, CDR2 YNFKEQ. The V gene end was trimmed by 4 bases and the J gene end by 4 bases; junction bases not matched to a gene: 11. The CDR3 region is CASSPYKTQGATEAFF. Here the CDR3 DNA reads TGTGCCAGCAGCCCCTATAAGACCCAGGGGGCCACTGAAGCTTTCTTT.

DNA for the CDR3: TGTGCCAGCAGCAAAGTCACAGGGAATGGGTGCAATGAGCAGTTCTTC. Its protein product is CASSKVTGNGCNEQFF. This chain joins TRBV21-1 and TRBJ2-1; the D segment call TRBD1 is taken from the table without a DNA check. TRBV21-1 is shown as a pseudogene. The CDR3 runs to 16 residues.

V is TRBV6-1 and J is TRBJ2-1, with TRBD2 identical over 8 bases. In germline, CDR1 is MNHNS, CDR2 SASEGT. The V and J ends lost 2 bases and 9 bases, in that order; junction bases with no gene match: 3. The CDR3 totals 13 residues. CDR3 nucleotide sequence: TGTGCCAGCAGTGAACTCCTAGCGGGTGAGCAGTTCTTC. Translation: CASSELLAGEQFF.

V gene TRBV2 combines with J gene TRBJ2-1; D possibly corresponds to TRBD2 (5 bases). The germline CDR1 and CDR2 sequences are SNHLY and FYNNEI. The CDR3 extends over 15 amino acids. V was shortened by 8 bases and J by 8 bases, with 22 bases between the two germline ends. In nucleotides, the CDR3 is TGTGCCAGCTTGGATTGGCAGAGGGATCGCGATGAGCAGTTCTTC. This encodes CASLDWQRDRDEQFF.

The rearrangement uses TRBV7-3 and TRBJ2-3; 9 nucleotides match TRBD2. Per the germline V gene, CDR1 is SGHTA and CDR2 is FQGTGA. The V and J ends lost 5 bases and 3 bases, in that order; junction bases with no gene match: 3. The CDR3 is 14 amino acids. Here the CDR3 reads CASSLLAGTDTQYF. The CDR3 DNA reads TGTGCCAGCAGCCTCCTAGCGGGGACAGATACGCAGTATTTT.

The rearrangement links TRBV11-2 to TRBJ2-2; 10 bases are a match to TRBD1. Germline V gives CDR1 SGHAT, CDR2 FQNNGV. This CDR3 region has 15 residues. Losses at the gene ends were 4 bases for V and 6 bases for J; bases not matched to a gene: 5. The CDR3 loop reads CASSYWTGGAGELFF. The CDR3, as DNA: TGTGCCAGCAGCTACTGGACAGGGGGAGCCGGGGAGCTGTTTTTT.

The J gene is TRBJ2-3, the V gene TRBV11-2; D is ambiguous. The length of the CDR3 is 14 residues. CDR1 is SGHAT, CDR2 FQNNGV, per germline. Trimming took 1 base from V and 4 from J, leaving 9 bases between them. CDR3: CASSLGSAADTQYF. CDR3 nucleotide sequence: TGTGCCAGCAGCTTAGGGTCCGCGGCAGATACGCAGTATTTT.

The V call is TRBV29-1, the J call TRBJ2-5, with no clear D. Germline CDR1 and CDR2: SQVTM and ANQGSEA. This CDR3 contains 13 residues. Trimming left V 1 base short and J 2 bases short, with 8 bases between. DNA for the CDR3: TGCAGCGTTGAAGGGCAGAGTCAAGAGACCCAGTACTTC. It encodes CSVEGQSQETQYF.

The chain couples TRBV11-3 to TRBJ2-1; weak D call: TRBD2 (8 bases). CDR1 is SGHNT and CDR2 is YENEEA in the germline V gene. CDR3 size: 20 residues. V lost 0 bases to trimming and J lost 5 bases, with 26 bases between them. The CDR3 sequence: CASSLDSTGVTGGPHNEQFF. CDR3 nucleotide sequence: TGTGCCAGCAGCTTAGATAGTACAGGGGTTACGGGGGGGCCTCACAATGAGCAGTTCTTC.

This clone was found once. The rearrangement links TRBV10-1 to TRBJ1-2, with D unclear. CDR3 size: 14 residues. Germline V lookup: CDR1 WNHNN, CDR2 SYGVQD (reference sequence). V was trimmed by 6 bases and J by 0 bases, leaving 11 bases between them. The CDR3 bases are TGCGCCAGCAGCCCTAGTGGTACTAACTATGGCTACACCTTC. The encoded protein is CASSPSGTNYGYTF.

This clone was observed once. This rearrangement joins TRBV2 to TRBJ2-2, with TRBD2 identical over 10 bases. Germline V gene lookup returns CDR1 SNHLY and CDR2 FYNNEI. Losses at the gene ends were 3 bases for V and 5 bases for J; bases not matched to a gene: 12. This CDR3 is built from 18 residues. The CDR3 sequence is CASSDASSGGVRTGELFF. CDR3 coding DNA: TGTGCCAGCAGTGATGCGTCCAGCGGGGGGGTTCGTACCGGGGAGCTGTTTTTT.

The rearrangement uses TRBV20-1 and TRBJ2-1; no firm D call. CDR3 length: 11 residues. V was pared by 8 bases and J by 5 bases, with 10 bases between. CDR1 and CDR2 (germline): DFQATT, SNEGSKA (reference sequence). The CDR3 loop is CSRYRDNEQFF. As DNA, the CDR3 is TGCAGTAGATACAGAGACAATGAGCAGTTCTTC.